Reported below is one TCR beta chain. Every participating donor contributed around 9.5 milliliters of peripheral blood through a draw. Extracted total RNA amounted to at least 5.5 micrograms for each sample. This sample was included in a study of blood T cells in healthy people across ages. About the study: The capture of about one barcoded beta molecule per two T cells was achieved by template switching.

With V trimmed by 0 bases and J by 0 bases, 12 bases remained unmatched. The CDR3 consists of 18 residues. Looked up from germline, CDR1 is DFQATT and CDR2 is SNEGSKA (reference sequence). Combining a sample-barcoded 5' primer with a J-beta primer mix, a second PCR ran for about 6 to 11 cycles. Through a template-switch adaptor with 12 random nucleotides, each cDNA molecule received a tag. Each CDR3 protein gets one entry after TCRdb re-called the 5' RACE reads with MiXCR. There are 780,000 or so distinct CDR3 sequences in the sample; approximately 53% occur only once, and about a quarter lies in the top ten.

The origin of this receptor is a man aged 40-50 years in good health. This chain joins TRBV20-1 and TRBJ1-1, with TRBD1 matching over 8 bases. Material for sequencing was blood. The CDR3 nucleotides are TGCAGTGCTAGAGACCCAGTCGGGACAGGTTACGTGAACACTGAAGCTTTCTTT. Protein: CSARDPVGTGYVNTEAFF.